A single sample is the source of the 32 T cell receptor beta chains below, sequenced in a study of technical replicates of blood from a handful of donors. Method: immunoSEQ multiplex PCR; TCRdb's copy keeps in-frame clones and lacks some. The table has over 65,000 clones, approximately 95% seen once. Sequenced material: T cells isolated from PBMCs. All receptors derive from a human donor in good health.

The J gene is TRBJ2-7, the V gene TRBV18; perhaps TRBD1 as D (6 bases). CDR3 length: 15 residues. In germline, CDR1 is KGHSH, CDR2 LQKENI. The V end was cut by 5 bases, the J end by 0 bases, with 14 bases between. The CDR3 bases are TGTGCCAGCTCAGCCACAGGGACCAGCTCCTACGAGCAGTACTTC. Protein sequence: CASSATGTSSYEQYF.

The chain links TRBV15 to TRBJ2-3; D is possibly TRBD1 (6 bases). Germline CDR1 is LNHNV and CDR2 is YYDKDF (reference sequence). The CDR3 has 13 residues. V lost 7 bases and J 5 bases, leaving 13 bases between the germline ends. Here the CDR3 reads CATTGTIIDTQYF. The CDR3 DNA reads as TGTGCCACCACCGGGACAATCATAGATACGCAGTATTTT.

The chain has TRBV7-7 and TRBJ2-7, with D tentatively TRBD1 (5 bases). The CDR3 consists of 13 residues. V was shortened by 5 bases and J by 2 bases, with 10 bases between the two germline ends. Looked up from germline, CDR1 is SSHAT and CDR2 is FNYEAQ (reference sequence). CDR3: CASSKTGAYEQYF. CDR3 sequence (DNA): TGTGCCAGCAGCAAAACAGGTGCCTACGAGCAGTACTTC.

This clone turned up a few times. J is TRBJ1-5 and V is TRBV30, with a possible D match to TRBD1 (5 bases). The CDR3 is made up of 15 amino acids. Per germline, CDR1 GTSNPN and CDR2 SVGIG (reference sequence). V was pared by 2 bases and J by 2 bases, with 13 bases between. CDR3 coding DNA: TGTGCCTGGAGTCGCGGTGGGGCAGGCAATCAGCCCCAGCATTTT. This translates into CAWSRGGAGNQPQHF.

The chain recombines TRBV29-1 with TRBJ2-1; D is perhaps TRBD2 (5 bases). Per the germline V gene, CDR1 is SQVTM and CDR2 is ANQGSEA. The V gene lost 0 bases and the J gene lost 4 bases, with 16 bases spanning the gap. The CDR3 spans 16 residues. CDR3 in DNA: TGCAGCGTTGAAGATAACCGGGGTGGCTCATACAATGAGCAGTTCTTC. Translated, it gives CSVEDNRGGSYNEQFF.

The chain uses TRBV7-8 and TRBJ2-7, with 11 bases lining up with TRBD2. Trimming removed 8 bases from V and 7 bases from J; junction bases left unmatched: 19. The CDR3 has 17 amino acids. From germline, CDR1 is SGHVS and CDR2 FQNEAQ. CDR3 sequence reads: CASVPRGLAAASWEQYF. CDR3 bases: TGTGCCAGCGTTCCCAGGGGACTAGCGGCGGCGTCTTGGGAGCAGTACTTC.

The chain is built from TRBV25-1 and TRBJ2-3; D might be TRBD2 (5 bases). Trimming pared 5 bases from V and 1 base from J, leaving 19 bases between. Germline CDR1 reads MGHDK; CDR2 reads SYGVNS. The CDR3 covers 17 residues. DNA for the CDR3: TGTGCCAGCAGTCCACGCGGGTCGGGGTCTCGCACAGATACGCAGTATTTT. It is translated as CASSPRGSGSRTDTQYF.

The CDR3 here is CASSESSGEGRNEKLFF. In nucleotides, the CDR3 is TGTGCCAGCAGTGAATCATCGGGAGAGGGAAGAAATGAAAAACTGTTTTTT. The rearrangement joins TRBV6-1 to TRBJ1-4; D is undetermined. CDR1 and CDR2 (germline): MNHNS, SASEGT. The CDR3 extends over 17 amino acids. Trimming shortened V by 2 bases and J by 5 bases, and 18 bases separated the two germline ends.

CDR3 sequence reads: CASSNRQGPNEKLFF. CDR3 nucleotide sequence: TGTGCCAGTAGTAACAGACAGGGGCCTAATGAAAAACTGTTTTTT. The chain links TRBV19 to TRBJ1-4, with 8 bases aligning to TRBD1. This CDR3 is 15 amino acids long. The germline V gene has CDR1 LNHDA and CDR2 SQIVND (reference sequence). The V segment lost 4 bases and the J segment 3 bases; nucleotides outside the gene matches: 4.

The chain links TRBV5-1 to TRBJ2-5; D may be TRBD1 (6 bases). Germline assignment: CDR1 SGHRS and CDR2 YFSETQ. V dropped 5 bases and J dropped 6 bases, with 14 bases sitting between them. The CDR3 is made up of 13 amino acids. For the CDR3, the DNA is TGCGCCAGCAGGTCACCGGGACAAAAGACCCAGTACTTC. Protein sequence: CASRSPGQKTQYF. The variable domain in full, completed from reference TRBV5-1 and TRBJ2-5, reads KAGVTQTPRYLIKTRGQQVTLSCSPISGHRSVSWYQQTPGQGLQFLFEYFSETQRNKGNFPGRFSGRQFSNSRSEMNVSTLELGDSALYLCASRSPGQKTQYFGPGTRLLVL.

The rearrangement links TRBV2 to TRBJ1-2, with 7 bases identical to TRBD1. Unmatched junction bases numbered 11, after V lost 6 bases and J lost 4 bases. There are 15 residues in the CDR3. Germline CDR1 and CDR2: SNHLY and FYNNEI. The CDR3 nucleotides are TGTGCCAGCAGAGCAGACAGGGCCGGGATCTATGGCTACACCTTC. It yields the protein CASRADRAGIYGYTF.

J is TRBJ2-7 and V is TRBV7-8; possible D gene TRBD2, 6 bases. V was trimmed by 3 bases and J by 0 bases, leaving 15 bases between them. The CDR3 has 16 residues. Germline V CDR1 and CDR2: SGHVS, FQNEAQ. CDR3 coding DNA: TGTGCCAGCAGCTTGGTGATACGGGGGACCTCCTACGAGCAGTACTTC. It is translated as CASSLVIRGTSYEQYF. The variable domain in full, with the rest retrieved from reference TRBV7-8 and TRBJ2-7, is GAGVSQSPRYKVAKRGQDVALRCDPISGHVSLFWYQQALGQGPEFLTYFQNEAQLDKSGLPSDRFFAERPEGSVSTLKIQRTQQEDSAVYLCASSLVIRGTSYEQYFGPGTRLTVT.

This chain connects TRBV7-9 to TRBJ2-4; perhaps TRBD2 as D (5 bases). Germline loops: CDR1 SEHNR, CDR2 FQNEAQ (reference sequence). The V end lost 5 bases, the J end lost 6 bases, and 20 bases lay between the germline ends. CDR3 length: 16 amino acids. CDR3 DNA sequence: TGTGCCAGCAGCCCCCGGTACCGCCTAGCAGGAAACATTCAGTACTTC. This codes for CASSPRYRLAGNIQYF.

The chain combines TRBV13 with TRBJ2-2; a possible D gene is TRBD1 (6 bases). Germline-derived CDR1 and CDR2 are PRHDT and FYEKMQ (reference sequence). This CDR3 region has 15 residues. V lost 4 bases, J lost 6 bases, and 15 bases lay in between. CDR3: CASSSTGLIPGELFF. The CDR3 coding sequence is TGTGCCAGCAGCTCTACAGGGTTGATTCCCGGGGAGCTGTTTTTT.

The chain is built from TRBV5-1 and TRBJ2-2; D may be TRBD1 (8 bases). Germline V gene data show CDR1 as SGHRS and CDR2 as YFSETQ. The CDR3 totals 15 residues. V lost 6 bases to trimming and J lost 6 bases, with 18 bases between them. CDR3 sequence: CASKTGGGYAGELFF. CDR3 DNA sequence: TGCGCCAGCAAAACAGGGGGGGGTTACGCCGGGGAGCTGTTTTTT.

This chain joins TRBV5-1 and TRBJ2-5; 13 bases match TRBD2. V lost 8 bases to trimming and J lost 3 bases; unmatched junction nucleotides: 10. The CDR3 totals 16 residues. From germline, CDR1 is SGHRS and CDR2 YFSETQ. The CDR3 coding sequence is TGCGCCAGTGGCACCGGACTAGCGGGAGTCAAAGAGACCCAGTACTTC. It specifies CASGTGLAGVKETQYF.

The V gene is TRBV7-9, the J gene TRBJ2-7; tentative D call: TRBD2 (6 bases). Germline V gene sequence: CDR1 SEHNR, CDR2 FQNEAQ (reference sequence). This CDR3 spans 15 amino acids. V lost 4 bases and J lost 1, with 14 bases in between. This chain's CDR3 is CASSWGVSGSYEQYF. CDR3 nucleotide sequence: TGTGCCAGCAGCTGGGGGGTCTCAGGTTCCTACGAGCAGTACTTC.

This rearrangement joins TRBV4-2 to TRBJ1-1, with D unresolved. The CDR3 consists of 15 residues. Trimming removed 0 bases from V and 0 bases from J, with 8 bases in between. CDR1 is LGHNA and CDR2 is YNFKEQ in the germline V gene. The CDR3 is CASSQDSQLNTEAFF. The CDR3 DNA reads TGTGCCAGCAGCCAAGATTCCCAGTTGAACACTGAAGCTTTCTTT.

This clone was observed a few times. The V and J genes are TRBV5-1 and TRBJ2-7, with a tentative D call TRBD1 (5 bases). Germline CDR1 reads SGHRS; CDR2 reads YFSETQ. Trimming took 4 bases from V and 4 from J, leaving 15 bases between them. This CDR3 is 14 amino acids long. The CDR3 DNA follows: TGCGCCAGCAGCCCAGGGAACGTCGGGTACGAGCAGTACTTC. Amino acids: CASSPGNVGYEQYF.

V and J are TRBV10-3 and TRBJ1-5; a possible D gene is TRBD1 (5 bases). Germline assignment: CDR1 ENHRY and CDR2 SYGVKD. The CDR3 covers 15 residues. V shed 1 base and J shed 0 bases, with 7 bases lying between them. The chain's CDR3 is CAISEWGVSNQPQHF. The CDR3 DNA reads as TGTGCCATCAGTGAGTGGGGGGTTAGCAATCAGCCCCAGCATTTT.

This chain connects TRBV10-3 to TRBJ1-1; weak D call: TRBD1 (5 bases). Germline CDR1 ENHRY, CDR2 SYGVKD. Trimming removed 8 bases from V and 4 bases from J, with 11 bases in between. The CDR3 length is 12 residues. The DNA of the CDR3 is TGTGCCATCGCCCAGGGTGGCACTGAAGCTTTCTTT. The encoded protein is CAIAQGGTEAFF.

The chain joins TRBV4-2 to TRBJ2-3; D may be TRBD2 (6 bases). Germline V gives CDR1 LGHNA, CDR2 YNFKEQ. There are 19 residues in the CDR3. Trimming removed 3 bases at V and 0 bases at J, with 22 bases between. As DNA, the CDR3 is TGTGCCAGCAGCCAGCCTTACCTTAGCGGACCACGCAGCACAGATACGCAGTATTTT. Its protein product is CASSQPYLSGPRSTDTQYF.

V usage is TRBV11-2 and J usage is TRBJ2-1; D may be TRBD1 (7 bases). The CDR3 has 15 amino acids. CDR1 and CDR2 from the germline V gene are SGHAT and FQNNGV. V lost 2 bases, J lost 3 bases, and 11 bases lay in between. CDR3 bases: TGTGCCAGCAGCTTACAGGGGGGCAGCTACAATGAGCAGTTCTTC. This codes for CASSLQGGSYNEQFF.

The V call is TRBV15, the J call TRBJ1-5; D is possibly TRBD1 (5 bases). Per germline, CDR1 LNHNV and CDR2 YYDKDF (reference sequence). This CDR3 is 14 amino acids long. V lost 6 bases and J lost 1, with 10 bases in between. The CDR3 protein is CATSTGPSNQPQHF. The CDR3 DNA reads TGTGCCACCAGTACAGGTCCGAGCAATCAGCCCCAGCATTTT. The whole variable domain, filled in from reference TRBV15 and TRBJ1-5, reads DAMVIQNPRYQVTQFGKPVTLSCSQTLNHNVMYWYQQKSSQAPKLLFHYYDKDFNNEADTPDNFQSRRPNTSFCFLDIRSPGLGDTAMYLCATSTGPSNQPQHFGDGTRLSIL.

In DNA, the CDR3 is TGCGCCAGCAGTGAGTCTTTCAGACTAGCGGGAGGGTTTGAGCAGTTCTTC. This encodes CASSESFRLAGGFEQFF. The genes are TRBV10-1 and TRBJ2-1; TRBD2 agrees at 14 bases. CDR3 length: 17 residues. Germline V gene lookup returns CDR1 WNHNN and CDR2 SYGVQD (reference sequence). The J segment lost 9 bases and the V segment lost 0 bases, leaving 7 bases of the junction unmatched.

The J gene is TRBJ2-5, the V gene TRBV7-2; the D gene is possibly TRBD1 (6 bases). The CDR3 is 14 amino acids. V was trimmed by 3 bases and J by 3 bases, leaving 11 bases between them. Germline V lookup: CDR1 SGHTA, CDR2 FQGNSA. The CDR3 bases are TGTGCCAGCAGCTTCCAGGGGATAGAAGAGACCCAGTACTTC. As protein: CASSFQGIEETQYF.

V gene TRBV4-2 combines with J gene TRBJ2-3; D unclear. The length of the CDR3 is 13 residues. Germline loops: CDR1 LGHNA, CDR2 YNFKEQ. V lost 4 bases, J lost 0 bases, and 5 bases lay in between. The CDR3 loop reads CASSLRSTDTQYF. DNA of the CDR3: TGTGCCAGCAGCCTCAGAAGCACAGATACGCAGTATTTT.

The chain employs TRBV7-3 and TRBJ2-1, with TRBD1 matching 9 bases. The CDR3 runs 16 residues. V lost 1 base, J lost 6 bases, and 7 bases stayed unmatched. Germline CDR1 is SGHTA and CDR2 is FQGTGA. CDR3 residues: CASSLSGTGILNEQFF. CDR3 nucleotides: TGTGCCAGCAGCTTAAGTGGGACAGGGATACTCAATGAGCAGTTCTTC.

This clone was counted a single time. The rearrangement links TRBV7-6 to TRBJ2-5; 10 positions agree with TRBD1. The CDR3 is 17 residues long. V shed 1 base and J 7 bases; nucleotides not matched to a gene: 12. Per germline, CDR1 SGHVS and CDR2 FNYEAQ. The CDR3 sequence: CASSLGFIPGQGTTQYF. CDR3 sequence (DNA): TGTGCCAGCAGCTTAGGCTTTATACCGGGACAGGGGACGACCCAGTACTTC.

This rearrangement joins TRBV18 to TRBJ2-5; 8 bases fit TRBD1. Germline CDR1 and CDR2: KGHSH and LQKENI. CDR3 size: 14 residues. Trimming cost V 1 base and J 5 bases; bases outside gene matches: 3. CDR3 region: CASSPRDRGETQYF. Here the CDR3 DNA reads TGTGCCAGCTCACCACGCGACAGGGGCGAGACCCAGTACTTC.

This chain joins TRBV7-9 and TRBJ2-7, with D perhaps TRBD1 (6 bases). This CDR3 is built from 13 residues. Trimming removed 5 bases at V and 8 bases at J, with 16 bases between. Germline lookup yields CDR1 SEHNR and CDR2 FQNEAQ (reference sequence). CDR3 nucleotide sequence: TGTGCCAGCAGCACCCCTTCTCAGGGGAAGCAGTACTTC. Amino acids: CASSTPSQGKQYF.

The chain employs TRBV2 and TRBJ1-1; D is perhaps TRBD1 (5 bases). The CDR3 is 14 amino acids. The V end lost 2 bases, the J end lost 7 bases, and 14 bases lay between the germline ends. Germline-derived CDR1 and CDR2 are SNHLY and FYNNEI. CDR3 residues: CASSENEGVFEAFF. The DNA of the CDR3 is TGTGCCAGCAGTGAAAATGAAGGGGTTTTTGAAGCTTTCTTT. Combining the CDR3 with reference TRBV2 and TRBJ1-1 gives the whole variable domain EPEVTQTPSHQVTQMGQEVILRCVPISNHLYFYWYRQILGQKVEFLVSFYNNEISEKSEIFDDQFSVERPDGSNFTLKIRSTKLEDSAMYFCASSENEGVFEAFFGQGTRLTVV.